Below, 13 T cell receptor beta chains from the same sample are listed, as sequenced in a study of blood T cell repertoires in COVID-19. Using immunoSEQ multiplex PCR, the repertoire was profiled, and TCRdb retains in-frame clones only, with some absent. The data show about 70,000 clones, approximately 90% seen once. The sequencing input was peripheral blood. The receptors derive from a human donor in a cohort sampled during active COVID-19.

The chain uses TRBV6-4 and TRBJ2-1, with D hard to call. V lost 2 bases and J 4 bases, leaving 6 bases between the germline ends. Germline CDR1 is MRHNA and CDR2 is SNTAGT. This CDR3 has 13 amino acids. CDR3 bases: TGTGCCAGCAGTGACAACAGATACAATGAGCAGTTCTTC. It specifies CASSDNRYNEQFF.

This chain joins TRBV29-1 and TRBJ1-1; 12 bases match TRBD1. Trimming removed 6 bases from V and 4 bases from J; junction bases left unmatched: 9. Germline CDR1 and CDR2: SQVTM and ANQGSEA. This CDR3 contains 15 residues. The chain's CDR3 is CSVEGTGGARTEAFF. The CDR3 region has the DNA TGCAGCGTCGAGGGGACAGGGGGCGCCCGCACTGAAGCTTTCTTT.

This clone was counted once. The CDR3 protein is CASSPGDRTETQYF. CDR3 nucleotides: TGTGCCAGCAGTCCGGGGGACAGAACGGAGACCCAGTACTTC. This chain uses TRBV28 with TRBJ2-5, with D maybe TRBD1 (7 bases). The CDR3 consists of 14 residues. Germline V lookup: CDR1 MDHEN, CDR2 SYDVKM. V was trimmed by 5 bases and J by 5 bases, leaving 15 bases between them.

The rearrangement uses TRBV5-4 and TRBJ2-2, with unresolved D. This CDR3 is 14 amino acids long. CDR1 is SGHNT, CDR2 YYREEE, per germline (reference sequence). Deletions cut 3 bases from V and 4 bases from J, with 10 bases between. DNA of the CDR3: TGTGCCAGCAGCTCCATTGGAGCCACCGGGGAGCTGTTTTTT. This gives the protein CASSSIGATGELFF.

This clone was detected only once. The V call is TRBV5-1, the J call TRBJ2-1, with 11 bases matching TRBD2. Germline CDR1 SGHRS, CDR2 YFSETQ. Trimming took 2 bases from V and 3 from J; bases not matched to a gene: 1. The CDR3 consists of 15 residues. The chain's CDR3 is CASSLLAGDYNEQFF. The DNA for the CDR3 is TGCGCCAGCAGCTTACTAGCGGGAGACTACAATGAGCAGTTCTTC.

This sequence joins TRBV13 and TRBJ2-7; 7 bases are shared with TRBD1. The CDR3 spans 12 residues. J gave up 5 bases and V 2 bases, and 0 bases lay outside the gene matches. CDR1 is PRHDT and CDR2 is FYEKMQ in the germline V gene (reference sequence). CDR3 coding DNA: TGTGCCAGCAGCTTAACAGGGGACGAGCAGTACTTC. The encoded protein is CASSLTGDEQYF. Looking up the rest from reference TRBV13 and TRBJ2-7 gives the full variable domain: AAGVIQSPRHLIKEKRETATLKCYPIPRHDTVYWYQQGPGQDPQFLISFYEKMQSDKGSIPDRFSAQQFSDYHSELNMSSLELGDSALYFCASSLTGDEQYFGPGTRLTVT.

Only one count was recorded for this clone. The chain links TRBV6-6 to TRBJ2-3; TRBD1 might be the D (6 bases). Germline-derived CDR1 and CDR2 are MNHNY and SVGAGI (reference sequence). The CDR3 is 15 amino acids. The V gene lost 6 bases and the J gene lost 3 bases, with 16 bases spanning the gap. The CDR3 loop reads CASSSLQGATDTQYF. Written as DNA, the CDR3 is TGTGCCAGCAGCTCTCTACAGGGCGCAACAGATACGCAGTATTTT.

CDR3 DNA sequence: TGTGCCACGTCATCTAGCGGGGCAAGCTCCTACGAGCAGTACTTC. Its protein product is CATSSSGASSYEQYF. The J gene is TRBJ2-7, the V gene TRBV10-3; 9 bases are a match to TRBD2. V gave up 10 bases and J gave up 0 bases; unmatched junction bases: 10. Germline V gene data show CDR1 as ENHRY and CDR2 as SYGVKD. This CDR3 comprises 15 residues.

The chain joins TRBV2 to TRBJ2-3; 8 bases map to TRBD2. The CDR3 runs 15 residues. CDR1 and CDR2 (germline): SNHLY, FYNNEI. The V gene end was trimmed by 6 bases and the J gene end by 5 bases; junction bases not matched to a gene: 10. The CDR3 sequence: CASRGRAGVLDTQYF. The DNA of the CDR3 is TGTGCCAGCAGAGGTCGAGCGGGAGTTTTAGATACGCAGTATTTT. Full variable domain (outside the CDR3, taken from reference TRBV2 and TRBJ2-3): EPEVTQTPSHQVTQMGQEVILRCVPISNHLYFYWYRQILGQKVEFLVSFYNNEISEKSEIFDDQFSVERPDGSNFTLKIRSTKLEDSAMYFCASRGRAGVLDTQYFGPGTRLTVL.

V usage is TRBV19 and J usage is TRBJ2-2; D not resolved. Trimming took off 3 bases at V and 4 bases at J, with 12 bases between the two ends. The CDR3 has 15 residues. CDR1 and CDR2 from the germline V gene are LNHDA and SQIVND (reference sequence). CDR3: CASSIQQLPTGELFF. CDR3 coding DNA: TGTGCCAGTAGTATTCAACAGCTACCCACCGGGGAGCTGTTTTTT.

The V and J genes are TRBV5-1 and TRBJ1-2, with D tentatively TRBD1 (6 bases). With 2 bases removed from V and 8 bases from J, the gap between germline ends came to 19 bases. CDR1 SGHRS and CDR2 YFSETQ come from the germline V gene. The CDR3 covers 15 residues. CDR3 protein: CASSLTPQGASGYTF. The CDR3 coding sequence is TGCGCCAGCAGCTTAACCCCACAGGGCGCTTCAGGCTACACCTTC.

The chain is built from TRBV6-2 or TRBV6-3 and TRBJ2-3, with 9 bases fitting TRBD1. There are 15 residues in the CDR3. The germline gives CDR1 MNHEY, CDR2 SVGEGT. The ends lost 4 bases at V and 2 bases at J; junction bases unmatched: 4. The CDR3 DNA is TGTGCCAGCAGTTTTAGGACAGGGGCCACAGATACGCAGTATTTT. It specifies CASSFRTGATDTQYF.

This clone has a single count. V gene TRBV6-1 combines with J gene TRBJ1-5; D is possibly TRBD1 (5 bases). Trimming cost V 3 bases and J 7 bases, with 10 bases left between them. CDR1 and CDR2 (germline): MNHNS, SASEGT. There are 13 residues in the CDR3. CDR3 in amino acids: CASSEGHRQPQHF. The CDR3 coding sequence is TGTGCCAGCAGTGAGGGGCACCGGCAGCCCCAGCATTTT.